These 4 T cell receptor beta chains were all obtained from the same sample, sequenced in a study of cytomegalovirus exposure and HLA in healthy donors. Using immunoSEQ multiplex PCR, the repertoire was profiled, and TCRdb retains in-frame clones only, with some absent. The sample records around 250,000 clones, 85% to 90% being singletons. The sample taken for sequencing was PBMCs. Receptors originate from a woman between 18 and 29 years old in good health and CMV-seronegative.

The V call is TRBV13, the J call TRBJ1-2, with D possibly being TRBD1 (5 bases). V was cut by 5 bases and J by 3 bases, with 13 bases left in between. This CDR3 comprises 14 residues. Germline-derived CDR1 and CDR2 are PRHDT and FYEKMQ (reference sequence). The CDR3 DNA reads as TGTGCCAGCAGCAACCGCAGGGAACACTATGGCTACACCTTC. Protein sequence: CASSNRREHYGYTF.

The chain uses TRBV7-6 and TRBJ2-3; 13 nucleotides align to TRBD2. J gave up 3 bases and V 0 bases, and 3 bases lay outside the gene matches. This CDR3 region has 17 residues. The V gene's germline CDR1 is SGHVS and CDR2 FNYEAQ. In DNA, the CDR3 is TGTGCCAGCAGCTTAGCGCCACTAGCGGGGGGGACAGATACGCAGTATTTT. This translates into CASSLAPLAGGTDTQYF.

The rearrangement links TRBV18 to TRBJ2-7; TRBD2 aligns across 10 bases. CDR1 and CDR2 from the germline V gene are KGHSH and LQKENI. After removal of 0 bases from V and 4 bases from J, the junction contained 3 bases not matched to a gene. This CDR3 contains 15 residues. Here the CDR3 DNA reads TGTGCCAGCTCACCACCTAGCGGGGGGCCTTACGAGCAGTACTTC. As protein: CASSPPSGGPYEQYF.

The rearrangement uses TRBV28 and TRBJ1-2; TRBD1 agrees at 8 bases. The J segment lost 6 bases and the V segment lost 6 bases, leaving 12 bases of the junction unmatched. The germline CDR1 and CDR2 sequences are MDHEN and SYDVKM. This CDR3 spans 15 amino acids. The CDR3: CASRRTGRELDGYTF. The CDR3 DNA sequence: TGTGCCAGCAGGCGGACAGGGCGGGAGTTGGATGGCTACACCTTC.